This T cell receptor (beta chain) was captured in a study of shared clonotypes between healthy human individuals. Positively selected for CCR7, the CD45RO-negative cells used as naive CD8 cells excluded terminally differentiated effector memory CD45RA+ cells. This CDR3 region has 15 residues. V lost 5 bases and J lost 1; bases outside the gene matches: 5. Germline V lookup: CDR1 SEHNR, CDR2 FQNEAQ (reference sequence). Profiling relied on immunoSEQ multiplex PCR, and the TCRdb table lists in-frame clones only, not all of them. The sample lists about 680,000 clones, 92% occurring once. This clonotype was obtained from a man aged 25 to 45 in good health. V and J are TRBV7-9 and TRBJ1-1; 9 bases map to TRBD1. Sequencing was performed on naive CD8+ T cells sorted from blood. This CDR3 reads CASSNRDRENTEAFF. CDR3 sequence (DNA): TGTGCCAGCAGCAATAGGGACAGGGAGAACACTGAAGCTTTCTTT.